These 24 T cell receptor beta chains were all obtained from the same sample, sequenced in a study of a mutant IDH1 vaccine in newly diagnosed glioma. Their antigens are not known. Libraries were prepared by immunoSEQ multiplex PCR; TCRdb keeps only in-frame clonotypes and omits some of them. The sample lists tens of thousands of clones, roughly 82% seen once, with 3.1% in the top ten. Specified time point: week 5, during vaccination. Topical imiquimod was applied with each vaccine dose, which held 300 ug of mutant IDH1 20-mer peptide. This specimen was PBMCs, taken from a glioma patient whose treatment included an IDH1 peptide vaccine. All receptors derive from a woman aged 18 to 35 with glioma. Some clones in this sample may be carry-over from other donors' samples.

The chain recombines TRBV7-2 with TRBJ1-2; D uncertain. The length of the CDR3 is 14 residues. Trimming pared 1 base from V and 0 bases from J, leaving 6 bases between. CDR1 SGHTA and CDR2 FQGNSA come from the germline V gene. CDR3 nucleotide sequence: TGTGCCAGCAGCTTAGGGGGTTCTAACTATGGCTACACCTTC. It codes for CASSLGGSNYGYTF.

The gene calls are TRBV19 and TRBJ2-7; 12 bases fit TRBD2. This CDR3 spans 14 amino acids. From germline, CDR1 is LNHDA and CDR2 SQIVND (reference sequence). V lost 8 bases and J lost 4; bases outside the gene matches: 6. The CDR3 sequence: CASSSGRAGYEQYF. For the CDR3, the DNA is TGTGCCAGTTCTAGCGGGAGGGCCGGTTACGAGCAGTACTTC.

The chain employs TRBV29-1 and TRBJ1-1, with a possible D match to TRBD1 (6 bases). This CDR3 is built from 14 residues. V lost 1 base and J lost 6, with 15 bases in between. Germline loops: CDR1 SQVTM, CDR2 ANQGSEA. The CDR3 region has the DNA TGCAGCGTTGAAGGGGGGGCAGGCTCGGCTGAAGCTTTCTTT. It translates to CSVEGGAGSAEAFF.

This chain connects TRBV2 to TRBJ2-7; a possible D gene is TRBD1 (6 bases). Germline CDR1 reads SNHLY; CDR2 reads FYNNEI. V lost 6 bases and J lost 9, with 9 bases in between. This CDR3 spans 10 amino acids. CDR3 nucleotides: TGTGCCAGCAGGGGGGCGGTGCAGTACTTC. This gives the protein CASRGAVQYF.

The chain employs TRBV30 and TRBJ1-2; TRBD1 is a possible D gene (5 bases). The CDR3 extends over 15 amino acids. Germline CDR1 is GTSNPN and CDR2 is SVGIG (reference sequence). The germline V and J ends were trimmed by 4 bases and 4 bases, with 19 bases remaining between them. Here the CDR3 reads CAWTGGLIGAYGYTF. In DNA, the CDR3 is TGTGCCTGGACTGGTGGGCTCATCGGGGCCTATGGCTACACCTTC.

The gene calls are TRBV7-6 and TRBJ2-7, with D hard to call. Trimming cost V 2 bases and J 7 bases, with 9 bases left between them. Germline V CDR1 and CDR2: SGHVS, FNYEAQ. The CDR3 spans 12 residues. The CDR3 bases are TGTGCCAGCAGCTTAAATAGCTTTGAGCAGTACTTC. The encoded protein is CASSLNSFEQYF.

This chain links TRBV5-5 with TRBJ2-1; perhaps TRBD2 as D (6 bases). CDR1 and CDR2 (germline): SGHKS, YYEKEE (reference sequence). The V end was cut by 0 bases, the J end by 2 bases, with 9 bases between. This CDR3 spans 15 amino acids. Here the CDR3 reads CASSLVVAAYNEQFF. In DNA, the CDR3 is TGTGCCAGCAGCTTGGTGGTAGCGGCCTACAATGAGCAGTTCTTC.

CDR3 loop: CASSLQALNYGYTF. The CDR3 coding sequence is TGTGCCAGCAGTTTGCAGGCCTTAAACTATGGCTACACCTTC. This chain uses TRBV28 with TRBJ1-2, with D hard to call. CDR3 length: 14 residues. Trimming stripped 3 bases from V and 2 bases from J, with 10 bases between. CDR1 and CDR2 from the germline V gene are MDHEN and SYDVKM.

This clone occurred a few times. The V call is TRBV5-6, the J call TRBJ1-2, with 10 nucleotides matching TRBD1. V was clipped by 4 bases and J by 5 bases; unmatched bases: 8. The CDR3 runs 15 residues. Looked up from germline, CDR1 is SGHDT and CDR2 is YYEEEE. CDR3 DNA sequence: TGTGCCAGCAGCCCCTACGACAGGGGGCTTTATGGCTACACCTTC. This gives the protein CASSPYDRGLYGYTF.

In its sample, this clone was seen once. This chain links TRBV6-5 with TRBJ2-5; possible D gene TRBD1, 5 bases. This CDR3 comprises 13 residues. Trimming took 6 bases from V and 5 from J, leaving 13 bases between them. CDR1 and CDR2 (germline): MNHEY, SVGAGI. The CDR3 loop is CASRSTGKETQYF. In nucleotides, the CDR3 is TGTGCCAGCAGATCTACAGGAAAGGAGACCCAGTACTTC.

This clone turned up a few times. This chain links TRBV9 with TRBJ1-1; D is unresolved. V was pared by 0 bases and J by 4 bases, with 10 bases between. The CDR3 covers 14 residues. Germline lookup yields CDR1 SGDLS and CDR2 YYNGEE. The CDR3, as DNA: TGTGCCAGCAGCGTAGCCCAGAAGGGCACTGAAGCTTTCTTT. Protein product: CASSVAQKGTEAFF.

The V and J genes are TRBV9 and TRBJ1-2; 11 nucleotides line up with TRBD1. The length of the CDR3 is 15 residues. Unmatched junction bases numbered 5, after V lost 0 bases and J lost 7 bases. Germline V gene lookup returns CDR1 SGDLS and CDR2 YYNGEE. The CDR3 region has the DNA TGTGCCAGCAGCGTAGATGGACAGGGGGCGGGTGGCTACACCTTC. This encodes CASSVDGQGAGGYTF.

The chain uses TRBV5-5 and TRBJ1-5; no definite D call. This CDR3 comprises 15 residues. Trimming took 4 bases from V and 0 from J, leaving 11 bases between them. Germline assignment: CDR1 SGHKS and CDR2 YYEKEE (reference sequence). The CDR3 region has the DNA TGTGCCAGCAGCCCCAATTCTCATAGCAATCAGCCCCAGCATTTT. This gives the protein CASSPNSHSNQPQHF. Together with reference TRBV5-5 and TRBJ1-5, the CDR3 gives the full variable domain: DAGVTQSPTHLIKTRGQQVTLRCSPISGHKSVSWYQQVLGQGPQFIFQYYEKEERGRGNFPDRFSARQFPNYSSELNVNALLLGDSALYLCASSPNSHSNQPQHFGDGTRLSIL.

A single count supports this clone. The chain combines TRBV9 with TRBJ2-6, with TRBD2 identical over 8 bases. Looked up from germline, CDR1 is SGDLS and CDR2 is YYNGEE. V trimming: 4 bases; J trimming: 2 bases; junction bases outside the gene matches: 8. The CDR3 length is 17 residues. The CDR3: CASSPFVGRAGANVLTF. The CDR3 DNA reads as TGTGCCAGCAGCCCCTTTGTCGGGAGGGCTGGGGCCAACGTCCTGACTTTC.

The rearrangement uses TRBV19 and TRBJ2-7; D is unresolved. The germline gives CDR1 LNHDA, CDR2 SQIVND (reference sequence). The V end lost 1 base, the J end lost 6 bases, and 10 bases lay between the germline ends. The CDR3 runs 13 residues. The CDR3 here is CASSIGKGFEQYF. The DNA for the CDR3 is TGTGCCAGTAGTATAGGCAAAGGGTTCGAGCAGTACTTC.

The V call is TRBV18, the J call TRBJ2-2; the D is unclear. CDR3 length equals 13 residues. Germline V gene lookup returns CDR1 KGHSH and CDR2 LQKENI. V was pared by 4 bases and J by 1 base, with 4 bases between. CDR3 DNA: TGTGCCAGCTCACTCAAGAACACCGGGGAGCTGTTTTTT. This encodes CASSLKNTGELFF.

This sequence joins TRBV4-2 and TRBJ1-5; D perhaps matches TRBD1 (5 bases). Per the germline V gene, CDR1 is LGHNA and CDR2 is YNFKEQ. The CDR3 covers 15 residues. The V and J ends lost 5 bases and 3 bases respectively, with 14 bases between them. The CDR3: CASSSHQGNNQPQHF. The CDR3 DNA follows: TGTGCCAGCAGCTCACATCAGGGAAACAATCAGCCCCAGCATTTT.

The rearrangement joins TRBV29-1 to TRBJ2-4; 9 bases are shared with TRBD1. V was clipped by 8 bases and J by 8 bases; unmatched bases: 13. CDR3 length: 14 residues. CDR1 and CDR2 (germline): SQVTM, ANQGSEA. CDR3 DNA: TGCAGCCATTCGACAGGGGGATCGCGGGACATTCAGTACTTC. It specifies CSHSTGGSRDIQYF. The complete variable domain, with remaining parts taken from reference TRBV29-1 and TRBJ2-4, reads SAVISQKPSRDICQRGTSLTIQCQVDSQVTMMFWYRQQPGQSLTLIATANQGSEATYESGFVIDKFPISRPNLTFSTLTVSNMSPEDSSIYLCSHSTGGSRDIQYFGAGTRLSVL.

The chain employs TRBV19 and TRBJ2-7, with D tentatively TRBD2 (6 bases). V gave up 3 bases and J gave up 7 bases, with 13 bases separating them. The CDR3 loop spans 13 amino acids. Looked up from germline, CDR1 is LNHDA and CDR2 is SQIVND (reference sequence). CDR3 region: CASSILEGGEQYF. For the CDR3, the DNA is TGTGCCAGTAGTATTCTGGAGGGCGGGGAGCAGTACTTC.

The chain links TRBV7-2 to TRBJ2-5, with D unclear. CDR1 SGHTA and CDR2 FQGNSA come from the germline V gene. V lost 2 bases to trimming and J lost 2 bases, with 12 bases between them. The length of the CDR3 is 15 residues. The CDR3 is CASSLNGRPQETQYF. The CDR3, as DNA: TGTGCCAGCAGCTTAAATGGCAGGCCTCAAGAGACCCAGTACTTC. Combining the CDR3 with reference TRBV7-2 and TRBJ2-5 gives the whole variable domain GAGVSQSPSNKVTEKGKDVELRCDPISGHTALYWYRQSLGQGLEFLIYFQGNSAPDKSGLPSDRFSAERTGGSVSTLTIQRTQQEDSAVYLCASSLNGRPQETQYFGPGTRLLVL.

The CDR3 sequence: CASSLAASPGNTIYF. As DNA, the CDR3 is TGCGCCAGCAGCTTGGCGGCCAGCCCTGGAAACACCATATATTTT. The J gene is TRBJ1-3, the V gene TRBV5-1; D uncertain. With 0 bases removed from V and 2 bases from J, the gap between germline ends came to 9 bases. The CDR3 sequence is 15 residues long. Germline V CDR1 and CDR2: SGHRS, YFSETQ.

This chain joins TRBV4-3 and TRBJ2-7; D remains ambiguous. V was pared by 3 bases and J by 2 bases, with 8 bases between. This CDR3 spans 13 amino acids. The V gene's germline CDR1 is LGHNA and CDR2 YSLEER. CDR3 loop: CASSHYRAYEQYF. CDR3 bases: TGCGCCAGCAGCCATTACCGGGCCTACGAGCAGTACTTC.

The chain links TRBV29-1 to TRBJ1-1, with a possible D match to TRBD1 (5 bases). Germline values: CDR1 SQVTM, CDR2 ANQGSEA. This CDR3 has 13 amino acids. With 4 bases removed from V and 1 base from J, the gap between germline ends came to 10 bases. The CDR3 region is CSVGGGSNTEAFF. The CDR3, as DNA: TGCAGCGTTGGGGGGGGATCGAACACTGAAGCTTTCTTT.

The rearrangement links TRBV7-8 to TRBJ2-5; 7 positions agree with TRBD2. The tail of the sequence fits TRBJ2-7 better, so the J call may be wrong. The germline V gene has CDR1 SGHVS and CDR2 FQNEAQ. The CDR3 is 15 amino acids. The CDR3 sequence: CASSLDGRSSYEQYF. CDR3 DNA: TGTGCCAGCAGCTTAGACGGGAGGAGCTCCTACGAGCAGTACTTC.